A selection of T cell receptor beta chains follows, all from one sample in a study of T cells in Graves' hyperthyroidism and ophthalmopathy. TCRdb reprocessed the multiplex PCR reads with MiXCR, giving one entry per CDR3 protein. The sample carries approximately 100,000 distinct CDR3 sequences, 47% recorded once. Specimen: blood. These receptor sequences come from a man aged 40-50 years with Graves' hyperthyroidism. CDR3s include the opening cysteine and the closing phenylalanine or tryptophan. D genes are given only for firm matches. Size is omitted from some rows. Given values are once, few, many or a class for expanded clones.

j_call | v_call | d_call | clone_size | cdr3_aa
TRBJ2-3 | TRBV10-3 | . | . | CAISEGGTSTDTQYF
TRBJ1-5 | TRBV5-6 | . | many | CASSLWSSNQPQHF
TRBJ2-1 | TRBV9 | . | . | CASSVGDFNNEQFF
TRBJ2-1 | TRBV6-2/TRBV6-3 | . | few | CASSRGNLYYNEQFF
TRBJ1-4 | TRBV20-1 | . | . | CSAKGDTEKLFF
TRBJ1-2 | TRBV2 | TRBD1 | . | CAWRQGFNYGYTF
TRBJ1-5 | TRBV29-1 | . | many | CSAGPGTEGNQPQHF
TRBJ1-5 | TRBV10-3 | . | many | CAISGDGNQPQHF
TRBJ2-7 | TRBV20-1 | . | many | CSVTGTEQYF
TRBJ2-3 | TRBV9 | . | . | CASSVQSANTDTQYF
TRBJ2-7 | TRBV7-9 | . | many | CASSPHGITYEQYF
TRBJ2-2 | TRBV20-1 | TRBD2 | many | CSARDPSGYTGELFF
TRBJ2-5 | TRBV2 | . | many | CASRGTEETQYF
TRBJ1-5 | TRBV11-2 | . | once | CASSFGTGRPPQHF
TRBJ1-2 | TRBV20-1 | . | . | CSARDQSGYTF
TRBJ2-3 | TRBV2 | . | . | CANPGDGPAVTQYF
TRBJ2-3 | TRBV10-3 | TRBD2 | . | CAGRGPEPLAGVTDTQYF
TRBJ2-3 | TRBV7-2 | . | . | CAGPGHPPDTQYF
TRBJ1-6 | TRBV9 | . | . | CASSVGGSPLHF
TRBJ2-7 | TRBV29-1 | TRBD2 | many | CSARLADSYEQYF
TRBJ2-2 | TRBV29-1 | . | . | CSSLGSTGELFF
TRBJ2-7 | TRBV20-1 | TRBD2 | . | CSARATSGGNSYEQYF
TRBJ2-1 | TRBV5-1 | TRBD1 | many | CASSLSTGNNEQFF
TRBJ2-3 | TRBV15 | . | . | CATSRDRSSGEDTQYF
TRBJ1-1 | TRBV2 | . | many | CASERDRNTEAFF
TRBJ2-3 | TRBV2 | TRBD2 | . | CATGTSGTDTQYF
TRBJ1-5 | TRBV2 | . | . | CAIRGGQGTHQPQHF
TRBJ1-2 | TRBV7-2 | . | . | CANSIPDENYTF
TRBJ1-4 | TRBV2 | . | . | CAILMREQGGTNEKLFF
TRBJ1-1 | TRBV20-1 | . | . | CSASGGGNSGAFF
TRBJ2-7 | TRBV29-1 | TRBD1 | medium-sized | CSVPGQGRGQYF
TRBJ1-2 | TRBV25-1 | TRBD1 | . | CASIGQGGYGYTF